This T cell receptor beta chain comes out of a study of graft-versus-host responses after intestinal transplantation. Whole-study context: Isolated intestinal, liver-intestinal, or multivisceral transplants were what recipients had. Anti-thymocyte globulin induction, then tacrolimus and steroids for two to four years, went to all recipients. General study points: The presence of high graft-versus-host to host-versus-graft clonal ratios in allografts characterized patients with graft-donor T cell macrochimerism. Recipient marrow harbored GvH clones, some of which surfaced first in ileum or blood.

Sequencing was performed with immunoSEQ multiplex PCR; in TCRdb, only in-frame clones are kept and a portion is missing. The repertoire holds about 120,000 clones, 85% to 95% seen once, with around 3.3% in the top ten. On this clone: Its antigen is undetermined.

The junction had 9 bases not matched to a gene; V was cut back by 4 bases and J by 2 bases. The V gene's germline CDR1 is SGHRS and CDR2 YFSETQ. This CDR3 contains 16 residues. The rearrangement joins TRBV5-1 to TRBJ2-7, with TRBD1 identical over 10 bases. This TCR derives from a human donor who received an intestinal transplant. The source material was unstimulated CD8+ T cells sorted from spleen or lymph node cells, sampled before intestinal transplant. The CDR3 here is CASSVPGTGATYEQYF. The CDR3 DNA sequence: TGCGCCAGCAGCGTCCCCGGGACAGGGGCCACCTACGAGCAGTACTTC. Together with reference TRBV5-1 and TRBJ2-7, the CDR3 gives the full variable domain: KAGVTQTPRYLIKTRGQQVTLSCSPISGHRSVSWYQQTPGQGLQFLFEYFSETQRNKGNFPGRFSGRQFSNSRSEMNVSTLELGDSALYLCASSVPGTGATYEQYFGPGTRLTVT.